This T cell receptor beta chain was sequenced for a study of somatic mutations in cytotoxic T cells in rheumatoid arthritis. V was trimmed by 2 bases and J by 2 bases, leaving 3 bases between them. The germline V gene has CDR1 WSHSY and CDR2 SAAADI. This CDR3 contains 13 residues. Clones were sequenced by immunoSEQ multiplex PCR, and TCRdb holds only the in-frame ones, with some missing. The data show approximately 25,000 clones, with nearly 75% seen just once and just over 9.5% held by the top ten. The sequenced sample consisted of CD8+ T cells sorted from blood. This TCR was recovered from a woman younger than 30 in good health. The genes are TRBV10-2 and TRBJ2-2; D ambiguous. The CDR3 protein is CASSEVNTGELFF. For the CDR3, the DNA is TGCGCCAGCAGTGAGGTCAACACCGGGGAGCTGTTTTTT.